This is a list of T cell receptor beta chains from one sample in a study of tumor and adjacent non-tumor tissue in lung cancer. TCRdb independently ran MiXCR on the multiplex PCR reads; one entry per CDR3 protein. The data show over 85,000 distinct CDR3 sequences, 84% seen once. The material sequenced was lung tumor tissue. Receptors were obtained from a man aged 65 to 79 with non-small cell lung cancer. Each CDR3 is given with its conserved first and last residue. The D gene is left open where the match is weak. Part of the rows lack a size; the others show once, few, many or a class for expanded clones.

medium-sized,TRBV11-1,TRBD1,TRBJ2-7,TGTGCCAGCAGCACCTGGGACAGGGCCTACGAGCAGTACTTC,CASSTWDRAYEQYF
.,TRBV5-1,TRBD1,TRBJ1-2,TGCGCCAGCAACTTGGAGGGACAGGGCTCCTATGGCTACACCTTC,CASNLEGQGSYGYTF
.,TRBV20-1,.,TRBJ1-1,TGCAGTGTTAGATTTCCCCGGATGGTCAACACTGAAGCTTTCTTT,CSVRFPRMVNTEAFF
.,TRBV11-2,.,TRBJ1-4,TGTGCCAGCAACAGTAGTGGGACATGTAATGAAAAACTGTTTTTT,CASNSSGTCNEKLFF
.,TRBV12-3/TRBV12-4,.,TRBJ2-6,TGTGCCAGCACCATATCACCTGGGGCCAACGTCATGACTTTC,CASTISPGANVMTF
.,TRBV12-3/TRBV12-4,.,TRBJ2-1,TGTGCCAGCAGTACCGCAACAGGTATCTCCTACAATGAGCAGTTATTT,CASSTATGISYNEQLF
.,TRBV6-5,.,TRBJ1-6,TGTGCCAACAGTTACGGGAACCTAGGTCATTCACCCCTCCACTTT,CANSYGNLGHSPLHF
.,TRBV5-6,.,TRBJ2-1,TGTGCCATCAGTTTCAGGAGGGGGTCCTACAATGAGCAGTTCTTC,CAISFRRGSYNEQFF
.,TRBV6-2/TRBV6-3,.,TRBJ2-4,TGTGCCAGCGGTGGGAGCGGCAAAAACATTCAGCACTTC,CASGGSGKNIQHF
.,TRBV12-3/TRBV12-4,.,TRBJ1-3,TGTACCAGCTGTTTATTTGTCTTTCGAAACACCATATATTTT,CTSCLFVFRNTIYF
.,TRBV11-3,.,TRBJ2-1,TGTGCCTGCAGCTTAGATCCCACGGGGGATAGGGGTGAGCAGTTCTTC,CACSLDPTGDRGEQFF
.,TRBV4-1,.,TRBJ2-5,TGCACCAGCAGCCACCCCAAAGAGACCCAGTACTTC,CTSSHPKETQYF
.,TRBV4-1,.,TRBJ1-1,TGCACCAGCAGCACCCAGGGTGGCACTGAAGTTTTCTTT,CTSSTQGGTEVFF
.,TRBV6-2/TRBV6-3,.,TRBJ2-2,TGTGCCAGCAGTTATGGACATGGAACAGACACCGGGGAGCTGTTTTTT,CASSYGHGTDTGELFF
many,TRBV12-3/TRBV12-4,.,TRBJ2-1,TGTGCCAGCAGTTTGGGTTATGAGCAGTTCTTC,CASSLGYEQFF
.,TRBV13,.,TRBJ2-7,TGTGCCAGCGGGAGGGGGGGTCTAGTGAGAGTCAACGAGCAGTACTTC,CASGRGGLVRVNEQYF
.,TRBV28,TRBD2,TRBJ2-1,TGTGCCAACAGTTGGGGACTAGCGGTTGTAAATGAGCAGTTCTTC,CANSWGLAVVNEQFF
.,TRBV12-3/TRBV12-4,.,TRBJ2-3,TGTGCCAGCAGTTACAGTCAGGGGACAGATACGCAGTATTTT,CASSYSQGTDTQYF
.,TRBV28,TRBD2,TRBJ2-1,TGTGCCAGCAGTCCCATGGCGGGAGATCGCTACAATGAGCAGTTCTTC,CASSPMAGDRYNEQFF
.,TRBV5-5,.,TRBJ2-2,TGTACCAGCAGGAGGGACGCCCCGAACACCGGGGAGCTGTTTTTT,CTSRRDAPNTGELFF
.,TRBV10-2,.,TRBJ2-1,TGCGCCAGCAGAGTCTATTCGGAAGGAGGGACGGAGGAGTTCTTC,CASRVYSEGGTEEFF
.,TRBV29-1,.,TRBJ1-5,TGTAGCATTTTGAAGTATAGCGATCAGCCCCAGCATTTT,CSILKYSDQPQHF
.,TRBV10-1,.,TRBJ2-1,TGCGCCAGCAGTCGGGCAGGGCCCCATTACAATGAGCACTTCTTC,CASSRAGPHYNEHFF
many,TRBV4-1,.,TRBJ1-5,TGCGCCAGCGCCAAGTATCTGACGGGGGATAGCAATCAGCCCCAGCATTTT,CASAKYLTGDSNQPQHF
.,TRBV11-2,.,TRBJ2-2,TGTGCCATCAGCTTAGCTTTAGGAGGGGCGAACACTGGGGAGCTGCTTTTT,CAISLALGGANTGELLF
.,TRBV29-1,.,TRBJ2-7,TGCAGCGTTGGCAGCACCTCTTACGAGCCGTACTTC,CSVGSTSYEPYF
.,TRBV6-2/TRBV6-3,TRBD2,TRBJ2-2,TGTGCCAGCACTTATTTTGCTAGTGGGAGGGCCGGAACCGGTGAGCTGTTTTTT,CASTYFASGRAGTGELFF
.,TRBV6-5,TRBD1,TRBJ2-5,TGTGCTAACAGTTCCGCCGGGACAGGGTTCCCACAAGAGACCCAGTACTTT,CANSSAGTGFPQETQYF
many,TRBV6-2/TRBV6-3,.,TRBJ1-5,TGTGCCAGCAGTCCCCCGGGAGGAGTTTCAGGGCAGCCCCAGCATTTT,CASSPPGGVSGQPQHF
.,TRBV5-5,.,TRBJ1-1,TGTGCCAGCGGCCCCTACGGGCAGGAAGCTTTCTTT,CASGPYGQEAFF
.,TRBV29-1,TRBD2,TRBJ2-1,TGCAGCGTTGCCAGCGGGGTCTACCAGTCCCATGAGGACTTATTC,CSVASGVYQSHEDLF
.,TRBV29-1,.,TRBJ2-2,TGCAGCGTTCATCTCGGGCCCGGGGAGATGTTATTT,CSVHLGPGEMLF
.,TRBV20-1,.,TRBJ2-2,TGCAATGCTCCCCGTGAGGGGCGGGTCACCGGGGGGCTGTTTTTT,CNAPREGRVTGGLFF
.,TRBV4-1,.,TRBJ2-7,TGTGCCAGCAGCCTGGGACCGCGCTCCTACGAGCACTATTTC,CASSLGPRSYEHYF
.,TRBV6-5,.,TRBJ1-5,TGTACCAGCAGTCAGGGTCCGGCTCAGCCCCAGCATTTT,CTSSQGPAQPQHF
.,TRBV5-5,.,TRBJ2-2,TGTGCCAGCAGTTCCCCGACCGTGGAGCTGTTTTTT,CASSSPTVELFF
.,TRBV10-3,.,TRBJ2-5,TGTACCATCAGTGAGGGGATCCAAGAGTCCCAGTACTTC,CTISEGIQESQYF
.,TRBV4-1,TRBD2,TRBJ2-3,TGCGCAAGCAGCCAAGATGCGGGGAGACTAGCGGGAGCAGGAGACACAGATACGCAGTATTTT,CASSQDAGRLAGAGDTDTQYF
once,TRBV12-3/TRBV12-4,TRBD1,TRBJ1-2,TGTGCCAGCAGTCTGGAGGACAGGGACTATGGCTACACCTTC,CASSLEDRDYGYTF
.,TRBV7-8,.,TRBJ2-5,TGTGCCAGCAGCTCCACCGTTACAGGGAAAGGGTCCAAGTTTTCCCAGTACTTC,CASSSTVTGKGSKFSQYF
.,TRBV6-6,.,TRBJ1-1,TGTGCCAGCAGACGCAATTTTTGGGCGACAACGAACACTGAAGCTTTCTTT,CASRRNFWATTNTEAFF
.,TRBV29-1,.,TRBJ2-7,TGCAGCGTTGACAAACACGGGAGTAGGCCTTACGGGCAGTACTTC,CSVDKHGSRPYGQYF
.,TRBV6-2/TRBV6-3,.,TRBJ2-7,TGTGCCAGCAGGAATAGTGCCGGTACTCGGGGGAGCGAACAGTACTTC,CASRNSAGTRGSEQYF
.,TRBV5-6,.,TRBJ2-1,TGTGCCACCAGCTTAGAAGGGAATGTAAATGAGCAGTTCTTC,CATSLEGNVNEQFF
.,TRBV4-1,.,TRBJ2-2,TGCGTCAGCAGCCAGCGACAGAAGAACACCGGGGAGTTGTTTTTT,CVSSQRQKNTGELFF
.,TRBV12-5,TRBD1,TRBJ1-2,TGTGGTAGTGGTTTGTCGACGTTGACAGGGTGGGACGCCTTC,CGSGLSTLTGWDAF